Listed here are 18 T cell receptor beta chains from one sample, sequenced in a study of blood T cell repertoires in COVID-19. Repertoires were generated with immunoSEQ multiplex PCR, while TCRdb's copy carries only in-frame clones and drops some. Counted here are around 250,000 clones, approximately 82% occurring once; the ten biggest clones make up roughly 3.2%. The specimen sequenced was peripheral blood. The origin of the receptors is a woman between 18 and 29 years old with acute or convalescent COVID-19.

V and J are TRBV5-4 and TRBJ2-1; D is uncertain. The CDR3 has 11 residues. V was pared by 0 bases and J by 8 bases, with 3 bases between. Germline V gene lookup returns CDR1 SGHNT and CDR2 YYREEE (reference sequence). CDR3 DNA: TGTGCCAGCAGCTTGGTCGATGAGCAGTTCTTC. Protein: CASSLVDEQFF.

The chain carries TRBV29-1 and TRBJ2-4; D remains ambiguous. Germline lookup yields CDR1 SQVTM and CDR2 ANQGSEA. The CDR3 is 13 amino acids. The V and J ends lost 6 bases and 0 bases respectively, with 9 bases between them. CDR3 DNA sequence: TGCAGCGTCCTGTCCCTAGCCAAAAACATTCAGTACTTC. Amino acids: CSVLSLAKNIQYF.

The chain employs TRBV21-1 and TRBJ1-4; the table's TRBD1 call for D was not verified on the DNA. TRBV21-1 is shown as a pseudogene. This CDR3 contains 13 residues. The CDR3 sequence: CAYDRDSNEKLFF. Here the CDR3 DNA reads TGTGCCTACGATCGGGACAGCAATGAAAAACTGTTTTTT.

This clone was observed a few times. The DNA for the CDR3 is TGTGCCAGCAGTCCGACAGGGCCCAATCAGCCCCAGCATTTT. Residues: CASSPTGPNQPQHF. The chain joins TRBV27 to TRBJ1-5; TRBD1 matches at 7 bases. The CDR3 covers 14 residues. The V gene end was trimmed by 5 bases and the J gene end by 3 bases; junction bases not matched to a gene: 4. CDR1 is MNHEY, CDR2 SMNVEV, per germline (reference sequence).

The chain joins TRBV6-2 or TRBV6-3 to TRBJ1-1; D is ambiguous. CDR1 is MNHEY and CDR2 is SVGEGT in the germline V gene. Trimming left V 4 bases short and J 11 bases short, with 17 bases between. This CDR3 is built from 13 residues. The CDR3 DNA follows: TGTGCCAGCAGTTTCCTCGAACACGTAAAGGCTTTCTTT. It is translated as CASSFLEHVKAFF.

The chain employs TRBV19 and TRBJ2-4; D gene uncertain. The CDR3 runs to 17 residues. Trimming pared 5 bases from V and 0 bases from J, leaving 17 bases between. The V gene's germline CDR1 is LNHDA and CDR2 SQIVND (reference sequence). The CDR3 loop is CASSDGPDTPAKNIQYF. The CDR3 DNA reads TGTGCCAGTAGTGACGGTCCCGACACCCCAGCCAAAAACATTCAGTACTTC. The whole variable domain, filled in from reference TRBV19 and TRBJ2-4, reads DGGITQSPKYLFRKEGQNVTLSCEQNLNHDAMYWYRQDPGQGLRLIYYSQIVNDFQKGDIAEGYSVSREKKESFPLTVTSAQKNPTAFYLCASSDGPDTPAKNIQYFGAGTRLSVL.

This clone appeared once. The genes are TRBV7-2 and TRBJ2-7, with D tentatively TRBD2 (5 bases). V lost 0 bases, J lost 1 base, and 7 bases lay in between. CDR3 length: 14 residues. CDR1 and CDR2 from the germline V gene are SGHTA and FQGNSA. CDR3 sequence: CASSLAGISYEQYF. In DNA, the CDR3 is TGTGCCAGCAGCTTAGCCGGGATATCCTACGAGCAGTACTTC.

The chain is built from TRBV14 and TRBJ1-2, with 12 bases identical to TRBD1. V gave up 6 bases and J gave up 5 bases; unmatched junction bases: 10. Germline CDR1 and CDR2: SGHDN and FVKESK. There are 16 residues in the CDR3. CDR3 amino acids: CASSRSGQGAPYGYTF. In nucleotides, the CDR3 is TGTGCCAGCAGTAGATCGGGACAGGGGGCCCCTTATGGCTACACCTTC.

The rearrangement uses TRBV7-3 and TRBJ2-5; the D gene is possibly TRBD1 (5 bases). V was cut by 5 bases and J by 4 bases, with 11 bases left in between. The germline CDR1 and CDR2 sequences are SGHTA and FQGTGA. The CDR3 runs to 13 residues. CDR3 sequence reads: CASSIGHLETQYF. The CDR3 nucleotides are TGTGCCAGCAGCATTGGACACTTAGAGACCCAGTACTTC. Supplemented by reference TRBV7-3 and TRBJ2-5, the full variable domain reads GAGVSQTPSNKVTEKGKYVELRCDPISGHTALYWYRQSLGQGPEFLIYFQGTGAADDSGLPNDRFFAVRPEGSVSTLKIQRTERGDSAVYLCASSIGHLETQYFGPGTRLLVL.

The V and J genes are TRBV15 and TRBJ2-2; D unclear. The CDR3 consists of 15 residues. Trimming took 8 bases from V and 4 from J, leaving 17 bases between them. Germline V gene lookup returns CDR1 LNHNV and CDR2 YYDKDF (reference sequence). The CDR3, as DNA: TGTGCCACCGAGGCTAGGTGGTCTGGCACCGGGGAGCTGTTTTTT. This encodes CATEARWSGTGELFF.

V is TRBV25-1 and J is TRBJ2-4; tentative D call: TRBD1 (5 bases). Germline CDR1 reads MGHDK; CDR2 reads SYGVNS. The CDR3 spans 14 residues. The V gene lost 3 bases and the J gene lost 5 bases, with 11 bases spanning the gap. CDR3 residues: CASSDRAGQNIQYF. CDR3 in DNA: TGTGCCAGCAGTGATCGGGCAGGGCAAAACATTCAGTACTTC.

The chain recombines TRBV11-1 with TRBJ1-4, with D tentatively TRBD1 (6 bases). The CDR3 totals 15 residues. Germline lookup yields CDR1 SGHAT and CDR2 FQDESV (reference sequence). The ends were cut back, 5 bases at V and 8 bases at J, with 18 bases in the middle. The DNA of the CDR3 is TGTGCCAGCAGCGGCACAGGGAATAACTACGAAAAACTGTTTTTT. Encoded protein: CASSGTGNNYEKLFF.

The chain couples TRBV9 to TRBJ2-3; the D gene is possibly TRBD1 (7 bases). This CDR3 is 17 amino acids long. Germline-derived CDR1 and CDR2 are SGDLS and YYNGEE. V gave up 4 bases and J gave up 2 bases, with 20 bases separating them. The CDR3 region is CASSSSGGGSYTDTQYF. For the CDR3, the DNA is TGTGCCAGCAGCTCCAGCGGAGGGGGCTCTTACACAGATACGCAGTATTTT.

This clone has only one observation. For the CDR3, the DNA is TGTGCCAGCAGCCCCAGGGCGGGAACGAACACCGGGGAGCTGTTTTTT. This sequence encodes CASSPRAGTNTGELFF. The chain joins TRBV4-2 to TRBJ2-2, with a possible D match to TRBD2 (6 bases). Trimming cost V 4 bases and J 0 bases, with 12 bases left between them. The CDR3 extends over 16 amino acids. Germline V gene data show CDR1 as LGHNA and CDR2 as YNFKEQ.

The chain employs TRBV11-2 and TRBJ2-2, with D perhaps TRBD1 (6 bases). The V end lost 5 bases, the J end lost 6 bases, and 10 bases lay between the germline ends. The length of the CDR3 is 13 residues. Germline CDR1 reads SGHAT; CDR2 reads FQNNGV. The CDR3 is CASSQNRAGELFF. In DNA, the CDR3 is TGTGCCAGCAGCCAAAACAGGGCCGGGGAGCTGTTTTTT.

V and J are TRBV2 and TRBJ2-2; the match to TRBD2 covers 8 bases. The CDR3 covers 17 residues. V lost 7 bases and J lost 5; bases outside the gene matches: 15. The V gene's germline CDR1 is SNHLY and CDR2 FYNNEI. The DNA for the CDR3 is TGTGCCAGCAACCCGACTAGCGCGGTGGGGCGTACCGGGGAGCTGTTTTTT. This codes for CASNPTSAVGRTGELFF. Looking up the rest from reference TRBV2 and TRBJ2-2 gives the full variable domain: EPEVTQTPSHQVTQMGQEVILRCVPISNHLYFYWYRQILGQKVEFLVSFYNNEISEKSEIFDDQFSVERPDGSNFTLKIRSTKLEDSAMYFCASNPTSAVGRTGELFFGEGSRLTVL.

V is TRBV3-1 (or the pseudogene TRBV3-2) and J is TRBJ2-7, with a possible D match to TRBD2 (5 bases). The germline V and J ends were trimmed by 0 bases and 3 bases, with 9 bases remaining between them. This CDR3 spans 14 amino acids. Germline lookup yields CDR1 LGHDT and CDR2 YNNKEL (reference sequence). The CDR3 loop reads CASSQDSRGYEQYF. The CDR3, as DNA: TGTGCCAGCAGCCAAGATTCACGGGGCTACGAGCAGTACTTC.

This clone was detected once. The rearrangement uses TRBV5-1 and TRBJ2-3; TRBD2 aligns across 9 bases. This CDR3 region has 17 residues. Germline lookup yields CDR1 SGHRS and CDR2 YFSETQ. Trimming took 0 bases from V and 4 from J; bases not matched to a gene: 9. This CDR3 is CASSLVGLAGTSDTQYF. The CDR3 DNA follows: TGCGCCAGCAGCTTGGTTGGTCTAGCGGGAACCTCAGATACGCAGTATTTT. The variable domain in full, with the rest retrieved from reference TRBV5-1 and TRBJ2-3, is KAGVTQTPRYLIKTRGQQVTLSCSPISGHRSVSWYQQTPGQGLQFLFEYFSETQRNKGNFPGRFSGRQFSNSRSEMNVSTLELGDSALYLCASSLVGLAGTSDTQYFGPGTRLTVL.